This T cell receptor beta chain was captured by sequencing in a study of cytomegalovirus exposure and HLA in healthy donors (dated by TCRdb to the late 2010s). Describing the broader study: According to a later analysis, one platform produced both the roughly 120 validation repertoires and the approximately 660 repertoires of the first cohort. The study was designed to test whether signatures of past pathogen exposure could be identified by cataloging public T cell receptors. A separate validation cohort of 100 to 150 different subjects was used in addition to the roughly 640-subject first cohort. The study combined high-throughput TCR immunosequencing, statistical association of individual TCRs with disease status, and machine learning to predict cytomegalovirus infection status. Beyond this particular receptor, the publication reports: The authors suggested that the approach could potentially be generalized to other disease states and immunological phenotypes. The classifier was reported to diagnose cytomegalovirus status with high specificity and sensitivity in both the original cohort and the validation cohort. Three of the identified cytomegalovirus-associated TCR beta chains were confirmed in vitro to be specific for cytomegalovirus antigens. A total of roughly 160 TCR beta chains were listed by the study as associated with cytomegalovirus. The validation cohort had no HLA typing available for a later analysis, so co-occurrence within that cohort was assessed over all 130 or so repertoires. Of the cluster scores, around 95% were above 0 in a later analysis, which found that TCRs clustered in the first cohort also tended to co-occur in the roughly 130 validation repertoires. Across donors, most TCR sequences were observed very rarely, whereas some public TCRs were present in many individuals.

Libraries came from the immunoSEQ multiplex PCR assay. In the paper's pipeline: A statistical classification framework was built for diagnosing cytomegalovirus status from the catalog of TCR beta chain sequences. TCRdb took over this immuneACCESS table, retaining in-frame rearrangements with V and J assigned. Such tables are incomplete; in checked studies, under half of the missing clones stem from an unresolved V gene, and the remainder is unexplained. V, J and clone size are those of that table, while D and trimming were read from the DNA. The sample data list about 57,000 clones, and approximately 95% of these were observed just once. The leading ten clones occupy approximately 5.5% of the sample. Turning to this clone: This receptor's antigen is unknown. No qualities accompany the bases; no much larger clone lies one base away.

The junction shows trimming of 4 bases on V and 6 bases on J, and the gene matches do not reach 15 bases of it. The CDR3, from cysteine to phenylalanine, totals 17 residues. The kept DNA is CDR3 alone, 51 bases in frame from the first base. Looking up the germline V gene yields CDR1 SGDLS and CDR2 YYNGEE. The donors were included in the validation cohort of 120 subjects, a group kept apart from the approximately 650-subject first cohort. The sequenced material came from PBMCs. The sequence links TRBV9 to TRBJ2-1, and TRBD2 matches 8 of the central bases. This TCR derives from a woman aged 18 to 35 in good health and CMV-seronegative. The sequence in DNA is TGTGCCAGCAGCCCAGTCCTAGGCGCGGGAGGCGGCAATGAGCAGTTCTTC. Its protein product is CASSPVLGAGGGNEQFF.